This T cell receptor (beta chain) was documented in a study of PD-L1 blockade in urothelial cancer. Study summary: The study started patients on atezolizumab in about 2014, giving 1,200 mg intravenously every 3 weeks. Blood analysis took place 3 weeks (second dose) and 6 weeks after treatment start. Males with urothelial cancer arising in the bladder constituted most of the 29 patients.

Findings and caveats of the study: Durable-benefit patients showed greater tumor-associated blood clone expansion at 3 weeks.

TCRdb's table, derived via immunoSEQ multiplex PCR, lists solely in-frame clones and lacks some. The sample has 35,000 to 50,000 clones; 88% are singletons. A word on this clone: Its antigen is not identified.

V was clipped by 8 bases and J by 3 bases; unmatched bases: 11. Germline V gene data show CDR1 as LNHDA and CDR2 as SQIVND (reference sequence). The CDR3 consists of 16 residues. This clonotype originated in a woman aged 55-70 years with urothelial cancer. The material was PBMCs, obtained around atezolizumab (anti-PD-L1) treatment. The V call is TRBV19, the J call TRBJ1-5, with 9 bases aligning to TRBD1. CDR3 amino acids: CASRSADRGFNQPQHF. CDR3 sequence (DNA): TGTGCCAGTCGTAGCGCCGACAGGGGGTTCAATCAGCCCCAGCATTTT.